Listed here are 3 T cell receptor beta chains from one sample, sequenced in a study of T-cell memory formation after mild COVID-19. TCRdb redid the calling of the 5' RACE reads with MiXCR, one entry per CDR3 protein. The sample lists 500,000 to 650,000 distinct CDR3 sequences; less than 25% were seen once. The sample consisted of PBMCs or a T cell subset sorted from them (not recorded which). These receptor sequences come from an adult woman who had mild COVID-19 (a few samples of this study predate the infection). Cell type and time point are not known.

The chain carries TRBV5-5 and TRBJ2-1; D perhaps matches TRBD2 (6 bases). The germline V gene has CDR1 SGHKS and CDR2 YYEKEE (reference sequence). The CDR3 is made up of 14 amino acids. V lost 5 bases and J 9 bases, leaving 18 bases between the germline ends. The CDR3 protein is CASRRDRGRTEQFF. Here the CDR3 DNA reads TGTGCCAGCAGGCGGGATCGAGGGAGAACTGAGCAGTTCTTC.

The V and J genes are TRBV12-3 or TRBV12-4 and TRBJ2-7; 10 bases are shared with TRBD1. This CDR3 contains 15 residues. Trimming removed 4 bases from V and 2 bases from J; junction bases left unmatched: 5. The CDR3 bases are TGTGCCAGCAGTTCGGCGGGACAGGGGACCTACGAGCAGTACTTC. This encodes CASSSAGQGTYEQYF.

This clonotype was observed a few times. The chain links TRBV10-3 to TRBJ2-3; D gene ambiguous. V gave up 3 bases and J gave up 0 bases, with 10 bases separating them. The CDR3 totals 15 residues. The V gene's germline CDR1 is ENHRY and CDR2 SYGVKD. CDR3: CAISESGPSTDTQYF. The CDR3 bases are TGTGCCATCAGTGAATCCGGACCTAGCACAGATACGCAGTATTTT.